This T cell receptor beta chain was sequenced in a study of OX40 agonist ivuxolimab in advanced cancers. The repertoire was sequenced with immunoSEQ multiplex PCR; TCRdb's copy has only in-frame clones and lacks some. The sample carries about 100,000 clones, nearly 90% recorded once. Sequenced here: CD4+ or CD8+ T cells sorted from blood, sampled in a trial of the OX40 agonist ivuxolimab. This receptor was taken from an adult with an advanced solid tumor such as melanoma, head and neck, liver or kidney cancer.

The CDR3 DNA is TGTGCCAGCAGCTCCAGAATAGCCAAAAACATTCAGTACTTC. This codes for CASSSRIAKNIQYF. This chain connects TRBV11-2 to TRBJ2-4; no clear D. The V end lost 4 bases, the J end lost 0 bases, and 7 bases lay between the germline ends. Germline assignment: CDR1 SGHAT and CDR2 FQNNGV. This CDR3 region has 14 residues.